This entry lists 23 T cell receptor beta chains sequenced from one sample in a study of T cell responses to AZD1222 COVID-19 vaccine. The data were produced by immunoSEQ multiplex PCR, yet TCRdb's version contains in-frame clones alone and is incomplete. The sample lists 100,000 to 150,000 clones; about 87% were seen once. Source: peripheral blood, taken on day 0 of AZD1222 vaccination. The receptors stem from an adult in good health.

The J gene is TRBJ2-5, the V gene TRBV24-1; D is possibly TRBD1 (5 bases). The CDR3 consists of 15 residues. The V end lost 3 bases, the J end lost 2 bases, and 12 bases lay between the germline ends. The germline CDR1 and CDR2 sequences are KGHDR and SFDVKD. This CDR3 is CATSDGQNRQETQYF. The CDR3 nucleotides are TGTGCCACCAGTGATGGGCAAAACAGGCAAGAGACCCAGTACTTC.

J is TRBJ1-2 and V is TRBV7-9, with D unresolved. The length of the CDR3 is 10 residues. V lost 10 bases and J lost 4, with 7 bases in between. From germline, CDR1 is SEHNR and CDR2 FQNEAQ (reference sequence). The chain's CDR3 is CATARYGYTF. The CDR3 nucleotides are TGTGCCACGGCCCGCTATGGCTACACCTTC.

This chain uses TRBV6-2 or TRBV6-3 with TRBJ1-4; D unresolved. The CDR3 has 15 amino acids. Per the germline V gene, CDR1 is MNHEY and CDR2 is SVGEGT. Trimming left V 5 bases short and J 4 bases short, with 14 bases between. As DNA, the CDR3 is TGTGCCAGCAGTGGGGAGACGATGGATAATGAAAAACTGTTTTTT. This sequence encodes CASSGETMDNEKLFF.

This clone was seen a handful of times. The chain is built from TRBV18 and TRBJ1-2; no reliable D call. V lost 1 base and J lost 6, with 9 bases in between. The CDR3 runs to 13 residues. From germline, CDR1 is KGHSH and CDR2 LQKENI. The CDR3 sequence: CASSPRDSDGYTF. The CDR3 nucleotides read TGTGCCAGCTCACCACGAGACTCGGATGGCTACACCTTC.

The J gene is TRBJ2-1, the V gene TRBV2; 7 bases fit TRBD2. Germline-derived CDR1 and CDR2 are SNHLY and FYNNEI. V dropped 6 bases and J dropped 5; count of bases not matched to a gene: 7. The CDR3 runs to 14 residues. In DNA, the CDR3 is TGTGCCAGCAGGGACGGACTAGTCAACAATGAGCAGTTCTTC. It encodes CASRDGLVNNEQFF. The variable domain in full, with the rest retrieved from reference TRBV2 and TRBJ2-1, is EPEVTQTPSHQVTQMGQEVILRCVPISNHLYFYWYRQILGQKVEFLVSFYNNEISEKSEIFDDQFSVERPDGSNFTLKIRSTKLEDSAMYFCASRDGLVNNEQFFGPGTRLTVL.

The rearrangement joins TRBV11-2 to TRBJ1-2; D perhaps matches TRBD1 (6 bases). The germline V gene encodes CDR1 SGHAT and CDR2 FQNNGV. V was shortened by 8 bases and J by 0 bases, with 22 bases between the two germline ends. The CDR3 sequence is 17 residues long. As DNA, the CDR3 is TGTGCCAGCGGCCAAAGGGAGGTGGGGGCCGCTAACTATGGCTACACCTTC. This encodes CASGQREVGAANYGYTF.

The chain combines TRBV24-1 with TRBJ2-5; the match to TRBD2 covers 14 bases. The germline CDR1 and CDR2 sequences are KGHDR and SFDVKD. Unmatched junction bases numbered 5, after V lost 3 bases and J lost 6 bases. The CDR3 is 16 residues long. CDR3 sequence (DNA): TGTGCCACCAGTGATCCGACTAGCGGGGGGGCTCAGACCCAGTACTTC. Protein product: CATSDPTSGGAQTQYF.

The V and J genes are TRBV29-1 and TRBJ2-5, with TRBD1 as a possible D gene (6 bases). V dropped 7 bases and J dropped 2 bases, with 11 bases sitting between them. Germline values: CDR1 SQVTM, CDR2 ANQGSEA. This CDR3 spans 12 amino acids. As DNA, the CDR3 is TGCAGCGCCGTGGACAGACAAGAGACCCAGTACTTC. Translation gives CSAVDRQETQYF.

V is TRBV6-5 and J is TRBJ2-7, with 9 bases aligning to TRBD2. Germline trimming cut 9 bases from V and 6 bases from J; bases unmatched to any gene: 15. Germline-derived CDR1 and CDR2 are MNHEY and SVGAGI. The CDR3 consists of 15 residues. CDR3 bases: TGTGCCAGTTTAAAGACTAGCGGTCCCAGGGGCGAGCAGTACTTC. Encoded protein: CASLKTSGPRGEQYF.

J is TRBJ2-5 and V is TRBV11-2; the match to TRBD2 covers 14 bases. Looked up from germline, CDR1 is SGHAT and CDR2 is FQNNGV. After removal of 5 bases from V and 4 bases from J, the junction contained 6 bases not matched to a gene. The CDR3 spans 16 residues. CDR3 residues: CASSPGTSGSGETQYF. DNA for the CDR3: TGTGCCAGCAGCCCCGGGACTAGCGGGAGTGGAGAGACCCAGTACTTC.

The V and J genes are TRBV30 and TRBJ1-5; 7 nucleotides align to TRBD1. There are 15 residues in the CDR3. CDR1 and CDR2 (germline): GTSNPN, SVGIG (reference sequence). The V gene end was trimmed by 3 bases and the J gene end by 1 base; junction bases not matched to a gene: 6. The CDR3: CAWSRQGPSNQPQHF. The CDR3 DNA is TGTGCCTGGAGCAGACAGGGCCCCAGCAATCAGCCCCAGCATTTT.

The CDR3 nucleotides read TGTGCCAGCAGTTTTAAGGGTGGGAGCAATCAGCCCCAGCATTTT. Translating it yields CASSFKGGSNQPQHF. The rearrangement joins TRBV27 to TRBJ1-5; D unresolved. Trimming took off 3 bases at V and 1 base at J, with 10 bases between the two ends. The CDR3 consists of 15 residues. Germline-derived CDR1 and CDR2 are MNHEY and SMNVEV (reference sequence).

The rearrangement joins TRBV20-1 to TRBJ1-1; D unresolved. V was shortened by 3 bases and J by 5 bases, with 10 bases between the two germline ends. The CDR3 runs 12 residues. Germline V CDR1 and CDR2: DFQATT, SNEGSKA (reference sequence). The CDR3 DNA sequence: TGCAGTGCTAGTATATCTGTTACTGAAGCTTTCTTT. Translated: CSASISVTEAFF.

In regard to this clone: Germline and junction disagree at one end, which may indicate a read error. The rearrangement links TRBV2 to TRBJ2-7, with TRBD2 identical over 12 bases. Germline CDR1 SNHLY, CDR2 FYNNEI. The CDR3 runs to 13 residues. CDR3 loop: CASGGGLAGPTLF. The DNA of the CDR3 is TGTGCCAGCGGCGGGGGACTAGCGGGTCCTACGCTCTTC.

The chain couples TRBV10-3 to TRBJ2-5; a weak D match, TRBD2 (5 bases). Germline CDR1 reads ENHRY; CDR2 reads SYGVKD. Trimming left V 6 bases short and J 3 bases short, with 8 bases between. This CDR3 region has 12 residues. The CDR3 region is CAIRGLEETQYF. The CDR3 DNA is TGTGCCATCAGAGGACTGGAAGAGACCCAGTACTTC.

The V and J genes are TRBV27 and TRBJ2-5; D perhaps matches TRBD2 (5 bases). Germline assignment: CDR1 MNHEY and CDR2 SMNVEV (reference sequence). This CDR3 has 12 amino acids. V was shortened by 3 bases and J by 5 bases, with 7 bases between the two germline ends. The CDR3: CASSFRGETQYF. DNA for the CDR3: TGTGCCAGCAGTTTCCGAGGGGAGACCCAGTACTTC.

This clone came up once. The V gene is TRBV11-2, the J gene TRBJ1-2, with D perhaps matching TRBD1 (6 bases). CDR3 length: 15 residues. The germline V gene has CDR1 SGHAT and CDR2 FQNNGV. V was trimmed by 0 bases and J by 7 bases, leaving 15 bases between them. The DNA of the CDR3 is TGTGCCAGCAGCTTAGATAGACAGGAGGGACCTGGCTACACCTTC. Protein sequence: CASSLDRQEGPGYTF.

The V gene is TRBV10-3, the J gene TRBJ2-7, with 8 positions matching TRBD2. CDR1 is ENHRY, CDR2 SYGVKD, per germline. Germline trimming cut 10 bases from V and 5 bases from J; bases unmatched to any gene: 13. The CDR3 is 14 residues long. The CDR3 sequence: CATRRGGAGDEQYF. The CDR3 DNA reads TGTGCCACCCGCCGGGGGGGGGCCGGAGACGAGCAGTACTTC.

The chain recombines TRBV25-1 with TRBJ1-1; TRBD1 matches at 9 bases. V shed 1 base and J 11 bases; nucleotides not matched to a gene: 8. The germline V gene has CDR1 MGHDK and CDR2 SYGVNS. This CDR3 spans 14 amino acids. Here the CDR3 reads CASSESEGQGSAFF. CDR3 nucleotides: TGTGCCAGCAGTGAATCCGAGGGACAGGGATCGGCTTTCTTT.

V gene TRBV19 combines with J gene TRBJ1-2; 10 bases line up with TRBD1. The V gene end was trimmed by 5 bases and the J gene end by 9 bases; junction bases not matched to a gene: 27. The CDR3 extends over 20 amino acids. The V gene's germline CDR1 is LNHDA and CDR2 SQIVND (reference sequence). In nucleotides, the CDR3 is TGTGCCAGTAGTGTAAGGCTGACAGGGGGCTTGGGAGGCCGATCTAGAAGCTACACCTTC. Translated, it gives CASSVRLTGGLGGRSRSYTF.

The J gene is TRBJ2-5, the V gene TRBV6-5; D gene uncertain. The germline V gene has CDR1 MNHEY and CDR2 SVGAGI. The V and J ends lost 5 bases and 5 bases respectively, with 12 bases between them. The CDR3 is 13 amino acids. DNA of the CDR3: TGTGCCAGCAGTCTGACGGGCTGGGAGACCCAGTACTTC. It translates to CASSLTGWETQYF.

This clone was counted a few times. The rearrangement joins TRBV5-6 to TRBJ1-1, with 7 bases matching TRBD1. The CDR3 covers 15 residues. Looked up from germline, CDR1 is SGHDT and CDR2 is YYEEEE. Losses at the gene ends were 4 bases for V and 0 bases for J; bases not matched to a gene: 6. The CDR3 DNA follows: TGTGCCAGCAGCCCAGGGGGGGCTATGAACACTGAAGCTTTCTTT. It is translated as CASSPGGAMNTEAFF.

The chain carries TRBV19 and TRBJ1-4, with a possible D match to TRBD1 (6 bases). Germline V CDR1 and CDR2: LNHDA, SQIVND (reference sequence). V was shortened by 7 bases and J by 0 bases, with 12 bases between the two germline ends. The CDR3 runs 15 residues. CDR3 in amino acids: CASTKWTATNEKLFF. As DNA, the CDR3 is TGTGCCAGTACCAAATGGACAGCAACTAATGAAAAACTGTTTTTT.